Listed below are T cell receptor beta chains from one sample, sequenced in a study of early T cells in non-severe SARS-CoV-2 infection. TCRdb itself ran the 5' RACE reads through MiXCR, one entry per CDR3 protein. The sample holds about 71,000 distinct CDR3 sequences, roughly 15% seen once. Here the sequenced sample was whole blood, taken at baseline. Receptors originate from an adult who was a healthcare worker with PCR-confirmed SARS-CoV-2 infection or an uninfected control (not recorded which). CDR3s include the opening cysteine and the closing phenylalanine or tryptophan. Each record gives: V gene, D gene, CDR3 length, J gene, clone size, CDR3 protein, CDR3 DNA. A D gene is named only where the DNA matches it firmly. Size values are once, few and many counts, or a class for expanded clones, and some rows have none.

TRBV5-1	-	13	TRBJ2-5	many	CASSPGLEEPQYF	TGCGCCAGCAGCCCGGGACTCGAAGAGCCCCAGTACTTC
TRBV27	-	15	TRBJ2-6	-	CASSFRRSGANVLTF	TGTGCCAGCAGTTTCCGGAGATCTGGGGCCAACGTCCTGACTTTC
TRBV20-1	TRBD2	19	TRBJ2-1	-	CSAPQVRGRGLAGGYEQFF	TGCAGTGCTCCCCAGGTTCGGGGCAGAGGACTAGCGGGAGGCTACGAGCAGTTCTTC
TRBV30	-	14	TRBJ2-1	few	CAWSATLLINEQFF	TGTGCCTGGAGTGCCACCCTACTGATCAATGAGCAGTTCTTC
TRBV7-9	-	16	TRBJ2-7	-	CASSSPAGHDAYEQYF	TGTGCCAGCAGCTCACCCGCGGGACACGATGCCTACGAGCAGTACTTC
TRBV28	-	13	TRBJ2-1	-	CASSPAGGNEQFF	TGTGCCAGCAGCCCCGCCGGAGGCAATGAGCAGTTCTTC
TRBV18	-	14	TRBJ2-3	once	CASRKDTSGSTQYF	TGTGCCAGCCGAAAGGACACCTCCGGGAGTACGCAGTATTTT
TRBV3-1	TRBD2	17	TRBJ2-1	-	CASSPPWGSGAEHEQFF	TGTGCCAGCAGCCCCCCCTGGGGTAGCGGGGCCGAGCATGAGCAGTTCTTC
TRBV6-5	-	15	TRBJ2-1	medium-sized	CASSYSKVVYNEQFF	TGTGCCAGCAGTTACTCGAAGGTGGTGTACAATGAGCAGTTCTTC
TRBV3-1	TRBD2	14	TRBJ2-1	-	CASGEGLVPNEQFF	TGTGCCAGCGGGGAGGGACTAGTACCTAATGAGCAGTTCTTC
TRBV6-4	-	15	TRBJ2-6	many	CASSEDNSGANVLTF	TGTGCCAGCAGTGAGGACAACTCTGGGGCCAACGTCCTGACTTTC
TRBV10-3	-	12	TRBJ1-1	-	CAISEVGIEAFF	TGTGCCATCAGTGAAGTAGGGATTGAAGCTTTCTTT
TRBV18	TRBD2	17	TRBJ2-2	-	CASSPALAGADTGELFF	TGTGCCAGCTCACCTGCCCTAGCGGGAGCCGACACCGGGGAGCTGTTTTTT
TRBV18	TRBD2	17	TRBJ2-2	many	CASSPRLTSADTGELFF	TGTGCCAGCTCACCACGTTTGACTAGCGCAGACACCGGGGAGCTGTTTTTT
TRBV25-1	-	14	TRBJ1-3	-	CASSAGSGGNTIYF	TGTGCCAGCAGTGCCGGTTCGGGCGGAAACACCATATATTTT
TRBV20-1	-	10	TRBJ2-3	-	CSARINTQYF	TGCAGTGCTAGAATAAATACGCAGTATTTT
TRBV27	-	13	TRBJ2-2	few	CASFGRNTGELFF	TGTGCCAGCTTTGGGAGGAACACCGGGGAGCTGTTTTTT
TRBV9	-	12	TRBJ2-1	many	CASSSTVNEQFF	TGTGCCAGCAGCTCGACGGTCAATGAGCAGTTCTTC
TRBV28	TRBD2	14	TRBJ2-5	-	CASSFSGGREMEYF	TGTGCCAGCAGTTTTAGCGGGGGGCGGGAGATGGAGTACTTC
TRBV6-2/TRBV6-3	-	15	TRBJ2-1	-	CASSYSGTSYNEQFF	TGTGCCAGCAGTTACTCCGGGACCTCCTACAATGAGCAGTTCTTC
TRBV20-1	TRBD2	14	TRBJ2-5	-	CSASPAGGQETQYF	TGCAGTGCTAGCCCAGCGGGAGGTCAAGAGACCCAGTACTTC
TRBV30	TRBD1	15	TRBJ1-1	few	CAWRAPDRVGTEAFF	TGTGCCTGGAGAGCTCCGGACAGGGTTGGGACTGAAGCTTTCTTT
TRBV4-2	TRBD2	17	TRBJ2-2	-	CASSQMAGTSSTGELFF	TGTGCCAGCAGCCAGATGGCCGGGACTAGCAGCACCGGGGAGCTGTTTTTT
TRBV7-9	TRBD1	16	TRBJ2-2	-	CASSALQGYGTGELFF	TGTGCCAGCAGCGCCTTACAGGGGTATGGCACCGGGGAGCTGTTTTTT
TRBV28	TRBD1	16	TRBJ2-2	few	CASSAQGAYYTGELFF	TGTGCCAGCAGTGCCCAGGGGGCTTATTACACCGGGGAGCTGTTTTTT
TRBV20-1	-	15	TRBJ1-6	-	CSASLTAGLDSPLHF	TGCAGTGCTAGTTTGACAGCGGGCTTAGATTCACCCCTCCACTTT
TRBV24-1	-	15	TRBJ2-3	few	CATSGPGSSTDTQYF	TGTGCCACCTCAGGTCCGGGGTCTAGCACAGATACGCAGTATTTT
TRBV7-2	-	18	TRBJ2-6	-	CASSLVPGRGSGANVLTF	TGTGCCAGCAGCTTAGTCCCGGGTAGGGGCTCTGGGGCCAACGTCCTGACTTTC
TRBV7-9	-	14	TRBJ2-7	few	CASSPDDYSYEQYF	TGTGCCAGCAGCCCGGACGACTACTCCTACGAGCAGTACTTC
TRBV19	TRBD2	16	TRBJ2-1	-	CASSTPTSGRENEQFF	TGTGCCAGTAGTACGCCTACTAGCGGGAGGGAAAATGAGCAGTTCTTC
TRBV6-2/TRBV6-3	-	13	TRBJ1-5	once	CASTQTASGPQHF	TGTGCCAGCACCCAGACTGCCTCGGGGCCCCAGCATTTT
TRBV19	-	13	TRBJ2-3	few	CASSSRAADTQYF	TGTGCCAGTAGTTCGAGGGCTGCAGATACGCAGTATTTT
TRBV28	TRBD2	15	TRBJ2-4	many	CASSSQGRAGDIQYF	TGTGCCAGCAGTTCTCAAGGGAGAGCGGGAGACATTCAGTACTTC
TRBV28	-	13	TRBJ2-7	many	CASRIGASYEQYF	TGTGCCAGCAGGATAGGCGCCTCCTACGAGCAGTACTTC
TRBV10-2	TRBD2	14	TRBJ2-7	many	CASSVVSGSDEQYF	TGCGCCAGCAGTGTGGTTAGCGGGAGTGACGAGCAGTACTTC
TRBV6-6	TRBD2	12	TRBJ2-7	-	CASRAGVYEQYF	TGTGCCAGCAGGGCGGGAGTCTACGAGCAGTACTTC
TRBV28	-	15	TRBJ2-7	-	CASITFRGVGYEQYF	TGTGCCAGCATTACCTTTAGGGGAGTAGGATACGAGCAGTACTTC
TRBV28	TRBD2	17	TRBJ2-7	-	CASPPGLAGGRYHEQYF	TGTGCCAGCCCCCCGGGGCTAGCGGGAGGGAGGTACCACGAGCAGTACTTC
TRBV7-3	TRBD1	14	TRBJ1-1	few	CASSATTGGTEAFF	TGTGCCAGCAGCGCCACGACAGGGGGCACTGAAGCTTTCTTT
TRBV29-1	-	12	TRBJ2-3	-	CSVNRAGDTQYF	TGCAGCGTTAATAGGGCTGGGGATACGCAGTATTTT
TRBV20-1	-	13	TRBJ2-7	few	CSARHGATYEQYF	TGCAGTGCTAGACACGGGGCTACCTACGAGCAGTACTTC
TRBV19	TRBD2	17	TRBJ2-1	-	CASSPRERGSSYNEQFF	TGTGCCAGTAGCCCCCGTGAGCGGGGGAGCTCCTACAATGAGCAGTTCTTC
TRBV19	-	15	TRBJ2-1	many	CASSIRDSPNNEQFF	TGTGCCAGTAGTATACGCGACAGCCCAAACAATGAGCAGTTCTTC